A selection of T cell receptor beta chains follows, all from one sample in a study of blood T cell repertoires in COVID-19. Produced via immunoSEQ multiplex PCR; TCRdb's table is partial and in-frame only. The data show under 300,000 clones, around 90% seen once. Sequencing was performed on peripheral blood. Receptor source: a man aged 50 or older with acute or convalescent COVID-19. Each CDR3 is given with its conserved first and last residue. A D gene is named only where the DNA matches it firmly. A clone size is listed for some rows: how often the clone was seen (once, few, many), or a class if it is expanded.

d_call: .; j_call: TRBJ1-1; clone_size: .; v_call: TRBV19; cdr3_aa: CASSMTVGTEAFF; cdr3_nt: TGTGCCAGTAGTATGACAGTGGGGACTGAAGCTTTCTTT
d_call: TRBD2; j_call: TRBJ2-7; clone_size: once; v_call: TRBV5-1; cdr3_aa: CASSLWRSGGGGKTEQYF; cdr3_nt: TGCGCCAGCAGCTTGTGGCGGAGTGGTGGCGGGGGTAAAACCGAGCAGTACTTC
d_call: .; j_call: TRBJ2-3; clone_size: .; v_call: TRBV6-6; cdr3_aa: CASSLGTGDTQYF; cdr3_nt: TGTGCCAGCAGTCTAGGTACGGGGGATACGCAGTATTTT
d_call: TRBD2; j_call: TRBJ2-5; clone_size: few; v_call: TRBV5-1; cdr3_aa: CASSLVPGEGETQYF; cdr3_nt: TGCGCCAGCAGCTTGGTTCCGGGGGAGGGGGAGACCCAGTACTTC
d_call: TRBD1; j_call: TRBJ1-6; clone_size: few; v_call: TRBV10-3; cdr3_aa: CAINRGGVGSPLHF; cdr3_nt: TGTGCCATCAACAGGGGGGGGGTTGGGTCACCCCTCCACTTT
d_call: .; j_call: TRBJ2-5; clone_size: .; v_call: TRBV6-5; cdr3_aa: CASRQGNVVQETQYF; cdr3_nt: TGTGCCAGCAGGCAGGGTAACGTGGTCCAAGAGACCCAGTACTTC
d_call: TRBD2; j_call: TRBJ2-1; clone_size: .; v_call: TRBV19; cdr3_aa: CASSTLTSEGGAAYNEQFF; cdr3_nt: TGTGCCAGTAGTACGCTGACTAGCGAGGGGGGGGCTGCCTACAATGAGCAGTTCTTC
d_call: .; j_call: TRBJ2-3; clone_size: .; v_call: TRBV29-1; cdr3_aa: CSVPARVISTDTQYF; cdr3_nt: TGCAGCGTTCCCGCCAGGGTAATCAGCACAGATACGCAGTATTTT
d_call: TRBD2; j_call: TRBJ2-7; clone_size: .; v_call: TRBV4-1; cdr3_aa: CASSLSPSGGAQEQYF; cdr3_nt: TGCGCCAGCAGCCTCTCTCCTAGCGGGGGGGCTCAGGAGCAGTACTTC
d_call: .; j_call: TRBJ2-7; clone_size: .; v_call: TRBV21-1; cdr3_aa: CASSKVPADRGFTYEQYF; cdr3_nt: TGTGCCAGCAGCAAAGTGCCCGCGGACAGGGGCTTTACCTACGAGCAGTACTTC
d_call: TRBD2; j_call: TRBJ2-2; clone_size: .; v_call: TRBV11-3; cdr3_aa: CASSSGLGTGELFF; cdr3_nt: TGTGCCAGCAGCTCCGGACTAGGCACCGGGGAGCTGTTTTTT
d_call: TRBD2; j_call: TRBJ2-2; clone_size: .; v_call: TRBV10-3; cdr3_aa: CAIRPGLVGGELFF; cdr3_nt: TGTGCCATCAGACCGGGACTAGTGGGGGGGGAGCTGTTTTTT
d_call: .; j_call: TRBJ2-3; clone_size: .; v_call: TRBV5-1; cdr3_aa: CASSLELQGGDTQYF; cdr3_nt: TGCGCCAGCAGCTTGGAACTTCAGGGCGGAGATACGCAGTATTTT
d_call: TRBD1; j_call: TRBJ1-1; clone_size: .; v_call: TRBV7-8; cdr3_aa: CASSFPTGGAGNTEAFF; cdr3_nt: TGTGCCAGCAGCTTCCCAACAGGGGGCGCTGGGAACACTGAAGCTTTCTTT
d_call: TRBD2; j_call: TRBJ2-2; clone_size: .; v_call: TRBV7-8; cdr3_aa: CASSFGTSGGRLFF; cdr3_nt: TGTGCCAGCAGCTTCGGGACTAGCGGGGGGCGGCTGTTTTTT
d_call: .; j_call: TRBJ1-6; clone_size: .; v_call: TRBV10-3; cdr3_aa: CAMGPGDYNSPLHF; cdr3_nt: TGTGCCATGGGCCCAGGGGATTATAATTCACCCCTCCACTTT
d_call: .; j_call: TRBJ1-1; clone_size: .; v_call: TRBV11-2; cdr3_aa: CASSFGQITEAFF; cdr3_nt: TGTGCCAGCAGCTTCGGACAGATCACTGAAGCTTTCTTT
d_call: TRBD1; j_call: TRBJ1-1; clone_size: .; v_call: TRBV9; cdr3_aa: CASSVGQGHTEAFF; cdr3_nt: TGTGCCAGCAGCGTAGGACAGGGGCATACTGAAGCTTTCTTT
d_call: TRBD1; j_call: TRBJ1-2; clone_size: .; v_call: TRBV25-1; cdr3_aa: CASSSYRQGEGYTF; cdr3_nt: TGTGCCAGCAGCTCCTACCGACAGGGAGAAGGCTACACCTTC
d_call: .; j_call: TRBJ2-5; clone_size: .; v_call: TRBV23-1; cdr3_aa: CASSRGPRTQETQYF; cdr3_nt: TGCGCCAGCTCCCGAGGGCCGCGGACCCAAGAGACCCAGTACTTC
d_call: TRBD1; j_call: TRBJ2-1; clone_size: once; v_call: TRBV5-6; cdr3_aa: CASSTGWTGSRNEQFF; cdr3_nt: TGTGCCAGCAGCACTGGGTGGACAGGGTCTCGGAATGAGCAGTTCTTC
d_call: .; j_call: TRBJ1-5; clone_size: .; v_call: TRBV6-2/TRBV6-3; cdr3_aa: CASSYLHSTVSNQPQHF; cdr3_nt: TGTGCCAGCAGTTATTTACATTCGACAGTAAGCAATCAGCCCCAGCATTTT
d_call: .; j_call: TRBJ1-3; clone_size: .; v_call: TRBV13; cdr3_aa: CASSSRGSLLSGNTIYF; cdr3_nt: TGTGCCAGCAGCTCCCGAGGCAGTCTTCTCTCTGGAAACACCATATATTTT
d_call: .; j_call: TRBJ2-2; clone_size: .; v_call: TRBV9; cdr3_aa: CASSGTVTGELFF; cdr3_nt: TGTGCCAGCAGCGGTACAGTCACCGGGGAGCTGTTTTTT
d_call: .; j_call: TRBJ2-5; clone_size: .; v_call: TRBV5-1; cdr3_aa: CASSLLRVETQYF; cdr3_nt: TGCGCCAGCAGCTTGCTCCGGGTAGAGACCCAGTACTTC
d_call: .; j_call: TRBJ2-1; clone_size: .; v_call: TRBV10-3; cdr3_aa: CAISSSDSYNEQFF; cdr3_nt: TGTGCCATCAGTTCGAGTGACTCCTACAATGAGCAGTTCTTC
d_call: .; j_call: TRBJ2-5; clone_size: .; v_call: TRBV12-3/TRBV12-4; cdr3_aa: CASSRTDQETQYF; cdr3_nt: TGTGCCAGCAGTAGGACAGACCAAGAGACCCAGTACTTC
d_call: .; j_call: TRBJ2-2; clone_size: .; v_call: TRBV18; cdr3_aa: CASSPSRDGELFF; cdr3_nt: TGTGCCAGCTCACCATCGAGGGACGGGGAGCTGTTTTTT
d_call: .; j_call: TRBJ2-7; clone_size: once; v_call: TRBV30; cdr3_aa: CAWSGRGGYEQYF; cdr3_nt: TGTGCCTGGAGTGGGAGGGGGGGGTACGAGCAGTACTTC